This T cell receptor (beta chain) came from a study of monozygotic twins with inflammatory bowel disease. Reanalyzing the 5' RACE reads, TCRdb keeps one entry per CDR3 protein, without DNA. The sample has 330,000 or so distinct CDR3 sequences, and its top ten clones hold approximately 2%. Germline V gene lookup returns CDR1 MDHEN and CDR2 SYDVKM. This CDR3 is 15 amino acids long. The genes are TRBV28 and TRBJ1-1; TCRdb gives TRBD1 as the D gene, but with no DNA this cannot be confirmed. This sequence originates from a human donor with ulcerative colitis or Crohn's disease, or a healthy co-twin of an affected twin (not recorded which). Sequenced material: blood. The CDR3 protein is CASSRYDRSYTEAFF.